The 20 T cell receptor beta chains given below trace back to one sample, sequenced in a study of cytomegalovirus exposure and HLA in healthy donors. PCR used 60 Vbeta primers and 13 Jbeta primers. Some clones are missing from TCRdb's copy, which holds only in-frame ones; the method was immunoSEQ multiplex PCR. This table holds approximately 150,000 clones, 60% to 80% found once. Sequencing was done on a sample of PBMCs. Receptors were obtained from a man between 18 and 35 years old in good health and CMV-seropositive.

The genes are TRBV4-3 and TRBJ1-5, with D perhaps matching TRBD1 (5 bases). Germline V CDR1 and CDR2: LGHNA, YSLEER. V shed 5 bases and J shed 0 bases, with 8 bases lying between them. This CDR3 region has 14 residues. CDR3: CASSGQHSNQPQHF. CDR3 coding DNA: TGCGCCAGCAGCGGACAACATAGCAATCAGCCCCAGCATTTT.

Of note for this clone: Compared with germline, one end of the junction differs, possibly owing to a read error. The chain joins TRBV13 to TRBJ2-4; 11 nucleotides agree with TRBD1. The V gene's germline CDR1 is PRHDT and CDR2 FYEKMQ (reference sequence). The CDR3 covers 17 residues. The CDR3 region has the DNA TGTGCCAGTAGCTCAGCCTCCCCGGACAGGGGGCAATTTGGTCAGTACTTC. Protein sequence: CASSSASPDRGQFGQYF.

The sample holds one count of this clone. V and J are TRBV12-5 and TRBJ1-3; TRBD1 matches 7 bases. Germline V lookup: CDR1 LGHNT, CDR2 FRNRAP. The length of the CDR3 is 18 residues. The V and J ends lost 0 bases and 4 bases, in that order; junction bases with no gene match: 12. The CDR3 sequence: CASGLVGSGRGTGNTIYF. In nucleotides, the CDR3 is TGTGCTAGTGGTTTGGTGGGTTCGGGCAGGGGGACCGGAAACACCATATATTTT.

This chain joins TRBV10-3 and TRBJ1-2; 9 nucleotides match TRBD1. Germline V gene data show CDR1 as ENHRY and CDR2 as SYGVKD. The CDR3 sequence is 15 residues long. V trimming: 0 bases; J trimming: 3 bases; junction bases outside the gene matches: 2. CDR3 sequence (DNA): TGTGCCATCAGTGAGTCGGGACAGGGCGACTATGGCTACACCTTC. Translation gives CAISESGQGDYGYTF.

V usage is TRBV4-1 and J usage is TRBJ1-2, with TRBD1 matching over 8 bases. Losses at the gene ends were 4 bases for V and 6 bases for J; bases not matched to a gene: 7. The CDR3 totals 14 residues. Germline CDR1 is MGHRA and CDR2 is YSYEKL. This CDR3 is CASSPRQGADGYTF. In nucleotides, the CDR3 is TGCGCCAGCAGCCCACGGCAGGGGGCGGATGGCTACACCTTC.

The CDR3 sequence: CASSQGSGRATYEQYF. The DNA for the CDR3 is TGCGCCAGCAGCCAAGGCAGCGGACGGGCCACCTACGAGCAGTACTTC. The chain has TRBV4-1 and TRBJ2-7, with D possibly being TRBD2 (5 bases). CDR3 length: 16 amino acids. V lost 1 base, J lost 2 bases, and 15 bases lay in between. Germline lookup yields CDR1 MGHRA and CDR2 YSYEKL.

The V call is TRBV18, the J call TRBJ2-7; tentatively, D is TRBD2 (5 bases). V lost 4 bases, J lost 3 bases, and 16 bases lay in between. Germline lookup yields CDR1 KGHSH and CDR2 LQKENI. The CDR3 runs 15 residues. The CDR3 reads CASSRAGVTNYEQYF. The CDR3 nucleotides are TGTGCCAGCTCACGGGCCGGGGTGACGAACTACGAGCAGTACTTC. Supplemented by reference TRBV18 and TRBJ2-7, the full variable domain reads NAGVMQNPRHLVRRRGQEARLRCSPMKGHSHVYWYRQLPEEGLKFMVYLQKENIIDESGMPKERFSAEFPKEGPSILRIQQVVRGDSAAYFCASSRAGVTNYEQYFGPGTRLTVT.

The rearrangement joins TRBV18 to TRBJ2-7; 9 bases line up with TRBD1. With 0 bases clipped from V and 4 bases from J, the junction kept 4 bases outside the gene matches. Germline V lookup: CDR1 KGHSH, CDR2 LQKENI. This CDR3 region has 15 residues. CDR3 region: CASSPPGQGKYEQYF. The CDR3 nucleotides read TGTGCCAGCTCACCACCGGGACAGGGTAAATACGAGCAGTACTTC.

The chain couples TRBV4-2 to TRBJ1-2; D is possibly TRBD1 (5 bases). With 0 bases removed from V and 4 bases from J, the gap between germline ends came to 9 bases. CDR1 and CDR2 (germline): LGHNA, YNFKEQ. This CDR3 region has 14 residues. CDR3 DNA: TGTGCCAGCAGCCAAGATGTGCAGGGCTATGGCTACACCTTC. This gives the protein CASSQDVQGYGYTF.

The count of this clone is one. V is TRBV6-5 and J is TRBJ1-1; perhaps TRBD1 as D (5 bases). The germline V gene has CDR1 MNHEY and CDR2 SVGAGI. V shed 2 bases and J shed 2 bases, with 15 bases lying between them. This CDR3 is built from 16 residues. The CDR3 protein is CASSYDPGRANTEAFF. The CDR3 DNA reads as TGTGCCAGCAGTTACGACCCGGGCAGGGCAAACACTGAAGCTTTCTTT.

As for this clone: A junction end diverges from the germline sequence, so it may reflect a read error. This chain connects TRBV7-9 to TRBJ1-2, with a possible D match to TRBD1 (6 bases). The CDR3 consists of 11 residues. Germline lookup yields CDR1 SEHNR and CDR2 FQNEAQ (reference sequence). The CDR3 is CSSSHREGYTF. The DNA of the CDR3 is TGTTCCAGCAGCCACAGGGAAGGCTACACCTTC.

The chain links TRBV2 to TRBJ2-5; TRBD1 matches 8 bases. The J segment lost 4 bases and the V segment lost 7 bases, leaving 5 bases of the junction unmatched. This CDR3 is built from 13 residues. Germline assignment: CDR1 SNHLY and CDR2 FYNNEI. CDR3 nucleotides: TGTGCCAGCAACCTAGGGACAGGAGAGACCCAGTACTTC. Translation: CASNLGTGETQYF. Full variable domain (rest looked up from reference TRBV2 and TRBJ2-5): EPEVTQTPSHQVTQMGQEVILRCVPISNHLYFYWYRQILGQKVEFLVSFYNNEISEKSEIFDDQFSVERPDGSNFTLKIRSTKLEDSAMYFCASNLGTGETQYFGPGTRLLVL.

The chain carries TRBV6-5 and TRBJ2-1; no definite D call. Germline V gene data show CDR1 as MNHEY and CDR2 as SVGAGI. The CDR3 is 13 residues long. Trimming took off 6 bases at V and 3 bases at J, with 9 bases between the two ends. The CDR3 DNA reads TGTGCCAGCAGCGACAACTTCTACAATGAGCAGTTCTTC. This encodes CASSDNFYNEQFF.

A single count supports this clone. The chain links TRBV2 to TRBJ2-7, with 7 bases aligning to TRBD2. The CDR3 sequence is 15 residues long. The ends lost 7 bases at V and 3 bases at J; junction bases unmatched: 12. Germline CDR1 reads SNHLY; CDR2 reads FYNNEI. In DNA, the CDR3 is TGTGCCAGCAACCTAAGCGGGGCACGTCGCTACGAGCAGTACTTC. It codes for CASNLSGARRYEQYF.

This chain links TRBV4-2 with TRBJ2-2; 7 nucleotides align to TRBD1. V lost 1 base to trimming and J lost 4 bases; unmatched junction nucleotides: 9. Germline CDR1 and CDR2: LGHNA and YNFKEQ. The CDR3 runs 17 residues. The CDR3 sequence is CASSQALDRASTGELFF. The CDR3 DNA reads TGTGCCAGCAGCCAAGCTCTTGACAGGGCGAGCACCGGGGAGCTGTTTTTT.

Comment on this clone: Other DNA sequences in the same sample also yield this CDR3. The V call is TRBV7-2, the J call TRBJ2-7; D perhaps matches TRBD1 (6 bases). CDR3 length: 14 amino acids. V was trimmed by 3 bases and J by 1 base, leaving 10 bases between them. CDR1 is SGHTA and CDR2 is FQGNSA in the germline V gene. CDR3 in amino acids: CASSLVTGSYEQYF. The DNA for the CDR3 is TGTGCCAGCAGCTTGGTTACAGGGTCCTACGAGCAGTACTTC.

The chain joins TRBV4-1 to TRBJ1-1; no reliable D call. The length of the CDR3 is 14 residues. V was pared by 4 bases and J by 4 bases, with 13 bases between. Germline V gene lookup returns CDR1 MGHRA and CDR2 YSYEKL. This CDR3 is CASSPPGFGTEAFF. The CDR3 DNA follows: TGCGCCAGCAGCCCACCGGGGTTCGGCACTGAAGCTTTCTTT.

The V call is TRBV19, the J call TRBJ2-2; D unresolved. V lost 3 bases, J lost 7 bases, and 9 bases lay in between. CDR3 length equals 13 residues. The germline V gene has CDR1 LNHDA and CDR2 SQIVND (reference sequence). The CDR3 sequence is CASSIPVVGELFF. Here the CDR3 DNA reads TGTGCCAGTAGTATCCCCGTCGTCGGGGAGCTGTTTTTT.

This clone was counted a few times. Here the CDR3 reads CASSIGRETQYF. In DNA, the CDR3 is TGTGCCAGTAGTATTGGGCGAGAGACCCAGTACTTC. The chain joins TRBV19 to TRBJ2-5; D call uncertain. The CDR3 runs 12 residues. Trimming removed 3 bases at V and 4 bases at J, with 6 bases between. The germline V gene encodes CDR1 LNHDA and CDR2 SQIVND (reference sequence).

The J gene is TRBJ1-1, the V gene TRBV7-3; 7 bases are shared with TRBD1. CDR3 length: 14 amino acids. CDR1 and CDR2 (germline): SGHTA, FQGTGA. Trimming removed 5 bases from V and 4 bases from J; junction bases left unmatched: 7. The CDR3 DNA follows: TGTGCCAGCAGCCCGACAGGGAAAGGCACTGAAGCTTTCTTT. Protein product: CASSPTGKGTEAFF.